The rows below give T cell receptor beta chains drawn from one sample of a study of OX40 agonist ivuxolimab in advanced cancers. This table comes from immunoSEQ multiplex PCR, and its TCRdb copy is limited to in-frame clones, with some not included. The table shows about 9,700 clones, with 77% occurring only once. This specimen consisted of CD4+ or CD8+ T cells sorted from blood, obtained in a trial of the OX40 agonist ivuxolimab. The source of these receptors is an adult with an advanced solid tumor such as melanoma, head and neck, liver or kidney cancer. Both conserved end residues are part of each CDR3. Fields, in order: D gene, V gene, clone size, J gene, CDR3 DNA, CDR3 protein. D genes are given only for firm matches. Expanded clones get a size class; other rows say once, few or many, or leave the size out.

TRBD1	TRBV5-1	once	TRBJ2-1	TGCGCCAGCAGCTTTGGACAGGGGGTGGACAATGAGCAGTTCTTC	CASSFGQGVDNEQFF
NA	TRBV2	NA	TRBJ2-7	TGTGCCAGCAGCCCCGATATAGGATCCACCTACGAGCAGTACTTC	CASSPDIGSTYEQYF
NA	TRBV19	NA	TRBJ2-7	TGTGCCAGTAGTATTCAGGGGCGGTACGAGCAGTACTTC	CASSIQGRYEQYF
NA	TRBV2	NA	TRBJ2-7	TGTGCCAGCATCGGACTCGAGCAGTACTTC	CASIGLEQYF
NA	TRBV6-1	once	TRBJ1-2	TGTGCCAGCAGTGAAAGGGTGGGGGGATATGGCTACACCTTC	CASSERVGGYGYTF
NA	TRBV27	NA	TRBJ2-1	TGTGCCAGCCGAACAGGGACCTCCTACAATGAGCAGTTCTTC	CASRTGTSYNEQFF
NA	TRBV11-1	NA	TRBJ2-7	TGTGCCAGCAGCTGGGGTGTAGGGGCGAGGGAGCAGTACTTC	CASSWGVGAREQYF
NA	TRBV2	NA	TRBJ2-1	TGTGCCAGCTATGTTTGGGTCACTGAGCAGTTCTTC	CASYVWVTEQFF
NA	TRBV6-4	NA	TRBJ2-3	TGTGCCAGCAGTCCTCTAGCAGATCACACAGATACGCAGTATTTT	CASSPLADHTDTQYF
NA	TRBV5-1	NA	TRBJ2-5	TGCGCCAGCAGCTTGGCCGGGGAGACCCAGTACTTC	CASSLAGETQYF
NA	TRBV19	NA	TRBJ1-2	TGTGCCAGTAGTATAGGCGCCCCCAAAGTCTGGGATACGGACAACTATGGCTACACCTTC	CASSIGAPKVWDTDNYGYTF
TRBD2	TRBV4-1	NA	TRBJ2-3	TGCGCCAGCAGCCAAGCTTCCCTAGCGGGTGGTGCAGATACGCAGTATTTT	CASSQASLAGGADTQYF
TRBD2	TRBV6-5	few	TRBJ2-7	TGTGCCAGCAGACTCCTAGCGGGGGCCTACGAGCAGTACTTC	CASRLLAGAYEQYF
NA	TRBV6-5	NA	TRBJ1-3	TGTGCCAGCAGTTACTCGTCAGGGCTGGGTAGCGACACCATATATTTT	CASSYSSGLGSDTIYF
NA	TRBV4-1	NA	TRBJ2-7	TGCGCCAGCAGCCAAGATCGAGGGTTCGAGCAGTACTTC	CASSQDRGFEQYF
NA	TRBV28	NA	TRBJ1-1	TGTGCCAGCAGTTTGAGAAGCGGTGGGTCCACTGAAGCTTTCTTT	CASSLRSGGSTEAFF
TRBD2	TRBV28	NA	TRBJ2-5	TGTGCCAGCAGCCACCCGTGGGGAGAAGCGGGAGGGGGGGAGACCCAGTACTTC	CASSHPWGEAGGGETQYF
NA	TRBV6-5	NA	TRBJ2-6	TGTGCCAGCAGTTACGGGGTAACTGGGGCCAACGTCCTGACTTTC	CASSYGVTGANVLTF
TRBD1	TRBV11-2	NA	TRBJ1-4	TGTGCCAGCAGCTGGGGACGACAGGGTCCGTTTTTT	CASSWGRQGPFF
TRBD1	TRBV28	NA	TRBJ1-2	TGTGCCAGCCGGGACAGGGGGCTCGGCTACACCTTC	CASRDRGLGYTF
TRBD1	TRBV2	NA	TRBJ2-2	TGTGCCAGCAGTGATGGACAGGGGAACGGGGAGCTGTTTTTT	CASSDGQGNGELFF
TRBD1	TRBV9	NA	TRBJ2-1	TGTGCCAGCAGCCCGTCGGACAGGGGAGTTTCCTACAATGAGCAGTTCTTC	CASSPSDRGVSYNEQFF
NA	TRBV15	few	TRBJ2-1	TGTGCCACCAGCAGAATGGACAGAAACAATGAGCAGTTCTTC	CATSRMDRNNEQFF
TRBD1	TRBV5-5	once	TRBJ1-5	TGTGCCAGCAGCAACACAGGGGGACCCAATCAGCCCCAGCATTTT	CASSNTGGPNQPQHF
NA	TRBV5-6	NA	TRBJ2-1	TGTGCCAGCAGCTTGGAGGGGGACCGATCCAATGAGCAGTTCTTC	CASSLEGDRSNEQFF
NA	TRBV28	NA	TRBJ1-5	TGTGCCAGCATCCTAGGACGGAACAATCAGCCCCAGCATTTT	CASILGRNNQPQHF
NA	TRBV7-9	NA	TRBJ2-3	TGTGCCAGCAGCTTAGCGATGATAGGAAATGGGGATACGCAGTATTTT	CASSLAMIGNGDTQYF
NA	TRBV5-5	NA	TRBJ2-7	TGTGCCAGCATTGCGACAGATACCTACGAGCAGTACTTC	CASIATDTYEQYF
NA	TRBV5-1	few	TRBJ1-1	TGCGCCAGCAGCTTGGGCCAGGGGCCGATAGAAGCTTTCTTT	CASSLGQGPIEAFF
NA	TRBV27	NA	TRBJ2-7	TGTGCCAGCAGCCAAGTAGGGACCCTTTACGAGCAGTACTTC	CASSQVGTLYEQYF
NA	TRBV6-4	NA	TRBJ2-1	TGTGCCAGCAGCGCTCTAGCGTTCGAGGATGAGCAGTTCTTC	CASSALAFEDEQFF
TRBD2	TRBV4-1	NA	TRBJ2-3	TGCGCCAGCAGCCAACTAGCGGGCACAGATACGCAGTATTTT	CASSQLAGTDTQYF
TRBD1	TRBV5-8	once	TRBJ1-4	TGTGCCAGCAGCGGGGGACAGGGAACTAATGAAAAACTGTTTTTT	CASSGGQGTNEKLFF
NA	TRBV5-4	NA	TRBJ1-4	TGTGCCAGCAGCTCTTCATTGGTTAGTGCCCTTGCAACTAATGAAAAACTGTTTTTT	CASSSSLVSALATNEKLFF
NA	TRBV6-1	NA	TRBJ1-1	TGTGCCAGCAGTCCTTTCCGAGGGGCGAACACTGAAGCTTTCTTT	CASSPFRGANTEAFF
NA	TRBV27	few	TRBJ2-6	TGTGCCAGCAGTTTACAGCTCTCTGGGGCCAACGTCCTGACTTTC	CASSLQLSGANVLTF
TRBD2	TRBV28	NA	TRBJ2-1	TGTGCCAGCAGTTTTTCTGTTCGACTAGCGGACCTTCTAGCCGATGAGCAGTTCTTC	CASSFSVRLADLLADEQFF
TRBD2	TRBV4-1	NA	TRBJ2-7	TGCGCCAGCAGCCCGGGGGGGTCCTACGAGCAGTACTTC	CASSPGGSYEQYF
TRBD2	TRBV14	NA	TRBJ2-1	TGTGCCAGCAGTCTCCCATGGAGTAGCGGGAGGAGTTATGAGCAGTTCTTC	CASSLPWSSGRSYEQFF